These 18 T cell receptor beta chains came from one sample sequenced in a study of blood T cell repertoires in COVID-19. The assay was immunoSEQ multiplex PCR, and TCRdb's table has in-frame clones only and misses some. Here the sample spans about 180,000 clones, 70% to 85% being singletons. The sequenced material came from peripheral blood. All receptors derive from a man older than 75 with COVID-19, enrolled during active disease.

J is TRBJ1-4 and V is TRBV5-1, with D unresolved. Germline CDR1 is SGHRS and CDR2 is YFSETQ. This CDR3 spans 15 amino acids. With 0 bases removed from V and 3 bases from J, the gap between germline ends came to 9 bases. Here the CDR3 DNA reads TGCGCCAGCAGCTTGGACATACAGCCTAATGAAAAACTGTTTTTT. This sequence encodes CASSLDIQPNEKLFF.

The rearrangement links TRBV29-1 to TRBJ2-1; D not resolved. Trimming took 4 bases from V and 3 from J, leaving 7 bases between them. Germline values: CDR1 SQVTM, CDR2 ANQGSEA. CDR3 length equals 12 residues. Written as DNA, the CDR3 is TGCAGCGTTGTGGGCGTCTACAATGAGCAGTTCTTC. Amino acids: CSVVGVYNEQFF.

The V and J genes are TRBV5-1 and TRBJ1-6; 7 bases are a match to TRBD1. V was pared by 4 bases and J by 6 bases, with 7 bases of the junction left unmatched. CDR3 length equals 15 residues. The germline gives CDR1 SGHRS, CDR2 YFSETQ. The CDR3 coding sequence is TGCGCCAGCAGCGTGAAACAGGGGCGTAATTCACCCCTCCACTTT. Translation: CASSVKQGRNSPLHF. The variable domain in full, completed from reference TRBV5-1 and TRBJ1-6, reads KAGVTQTPRYLIKTRGQQVTLSCSPISGHRSVSWYQQTPGQGLQFLFEYFSETQRNKGNFPGRFSGRQFSNSRSEMNVSTLELGDSALYLCASSVKQGRNSPLHFGNGTRLTVT.

V gene TRBV10-2 combines with J gene TRBJ1-6, with 10 positions matching TRBD1. This CDR3 is built from 14 residues. V shed 6 bases and J 10 bases; nucleotides not matched to a gene: 6. Germline CDR1 reads WSHSY; CDR2 reads SAAADI. In DNA form, the CDR3 reads TGCGCCAGCAGGGAGGACAGGGGGAAATCACCCCTCCACTTT. Residues: CASREDRGKSPLHF.

This clone was counted between two and nine times. This sequence joins TRBV4-2 and TRBJ2-2, with D perhaps matching TRBD1 (5 bases). The CDR3 has 15 amino acids. CDR1 and CDR2 (germline): LGHNA, YNFKEQ. V gave up 2 bases and J gave up 4 bases, with 11 bases separating them. CDR3: CASSQTAGSTGELFF. For the CDR3, the DNA is TGTGCCAGCAGCCAAACTGCAGGGTCCACCGGGGAGCTGTTTTTT.

The sample holds a few counts of this clone. The rearrangement uses TRBV7-2 and TRBJ1-2; D call uncertain. The V end lost 1 base, the J end lost 0 bases, and 3 bases lay between the germline ends. The CDR3 is 13 residues long. Germline values: CDR1 SGHTA, CDR2 FQGNSA. As DNA, the CDR3 is TGTGCCAGCAGCTTAGACTCTAACTATGGCTACACCTTC. It yields the protein CASSLDSNYGYTF.

The V call is TRBV10-3, the J call TRBJ2-7; possibly TRBD1 for D (6 bases). V lost 11 bases and J lost 5, with 16 bases in between. The germline V gene has CDR1 ENHRY and CDR2 SYGVKD. CDR3 length: 12 amino acids. CDR3 sequence (DNA): TGTGCCTCTTCCAGGGGTCTGGACGAGCAGTACTTC. It specifies CASSRGLDEQYF.

The gene calls are TRBV4-3 and TRBJ2-1; TRBD2 aligns across 10 bases. Germline CDR1 reads LGHNA; CDR2 reads YSLEER. V shed 0 bases and J 10 bases; nucleotides not matched to a gene: 9. This CDR3 has 16 residues. This CDR3 reads CASSQEASGGTMEQFF. CDR3 in DNA: TGCGCCAGCAGCCAAGAAGCTAGCGGGGGAACGATGGAGCAGTTCTTC.

The chain joins TRBV2 to TRBJ1-5; a weak D match, TRBD1 (6 bases). The CDR3 runs 13 residues. The germline V gene has CDR1 SNHLY and CDR2 FYNNEI. V gave up 5 bases and J gave up 4 bases, with 9 bases separating them. In DNA form, the CDR3 reads TGTGCCAGCAGTCGGACAGTAAATCAGCCCCAGCATTTT. Translated, it gives CASSRTVNQPQHF.

The chain employs TRBV11-1 and TRBJ1-1; no firm D call. Germline V CDR1 and CDR2: SGHAT, FQDESV (reference sequence). The CDR3 runs to 13 residues. Between the trimmed V and J ends, which lost 2 bases and 0 bases, there was a span of 4 bases. For the CDR3, the DNA is TGTGCCAGCAGCTTACTTATGAACACTGAAGCTTTCTTT. This codes for CASSLLMNTEAFF.

The chain joins TRBV6-5 to TRBJ2-7, with D unclear. The CDR3 contains 14 residues. V lost 6 bases and J 0 bases, leaving 12 bases between the germline ends. Germline V CDR1 and CDR2: MNHEY, SVGAGI. The CDR3 nucleotides are TGTGCCAGCAGAAAACCAGGTCTCTCCTACGAGCAGTACTTC. This codes for CASRKPGLSYEQYF.

The CDR3 coding sequence is TGTGCCAGCAGCCCATGGACAGGGAAGAACACTGAAGCTTTCTTT. Translating it yields CASSPWTGKNTEAFF. V is TRBV7-9 and J is TRBJ1-1; 8 positions agree with TRBD1. Germline V gene data show CDR1 as SEHNR and CDR2 as FQNEAQ (reference sequence). Trimming removed 5 bases from V and 1 base from J; junction bases left unmatched: 6. The CDR3 is made up of 15 amino acids.

The CDR3 region is CASSYLAGVPDTQYF. Here the CDR3 DNA reads TGTGCCAGCAGTTACTTAGCGGGGGTACCAGATACGCAGTATTTT. V and J are TRBV6-5 and TRBJ2-3; 9 bases agree with TRBD2. The CDR3 has 15 residues. Germline CDR1 MNHEY, CDR2 SVGAGI. Trimming at V came to 1 base and at J to 4 bases, leaving 3 bases not matched to a gene.

CDR3 coding DNA: TGTGCCAGCTCACCACCGACAGGTACTGAAGCTTTCTTT. The encoded protein is CASSPPTGTEAFF. This chain joins TRBV18 and TRBJ1-1, with D maybe TRBD1 (6 bases). CDR1 KGHSH and CDR2 LQKENI come from the germline V gene. The V gene lost 0 bases and the J gene lost 5 bases, with 7 bases spanning the gap. There are 13 residues in the CDR3.

The chain uses TRBV6-6 and TRBJ1-6, with a possible D match to TRBD1 (6 bases). Germline V lookup: CDR1 MNHNY, CDR2 SVGAGI (reference sequence). The germline V and J ends were trimmed by 5 bases and 5 bases, with 13 bases remaining between them. The length of the CDR3 is 15 residues. CDR3 bases: TGTGCCAGCAGTACCAGGGGCACGGATAATTCACCCCTCCACTTT. Amino acids: CASSTRGTDNSPLHF.

The chain is built from TRBV6-6 and TRBJ1-2; D is perhaps TRBD1 (6 bases). This CDR3 is built from 13 residues. Trimming cost V 4 bases and J 3 bases, with 9 bases left between them. The germline CDR1 and CDR2 sequences are MNHNY and SVGAGI (reference sequence). CDR3 loop: CASSLDSHYGYTF. The DNA of the CDR3 is TGTGCCAGCAGTTTGGACAGCCACTATGGCTACACCTTC.

The chain combines TRBV28 with TRBJ2-7; D not resolved. The V end lost 1 base, the J end lost 7 bases, and 5 bases lay between the germline ends. The CDR3 extends over 11 amino acids. In germline, CDR1 is MDHEN, CDR2 SYDVKM. This chain's CDR3 is CASSLSREQYF. CDR3 coding DNA: TGTGCCAGCAGTTTATCTCGGGAGCAGTACTTC.

The V gene is TRBV14, the J gene TRBJ1-4, with TRBD1 identical over 9 bases. Germline loops: CDR1 SGHDN, CDR2 FVKESK. With V trimmed by 4 bases and J by 4 bases, 1 base remained unmatched. The CDR3 sequence is 14 residues long. CDR3 sequence (DNA): TGTGCCAGCAGCCGGGACAGGGTTAATGAAAAACTGTTTTTT. Amino acid sequence: CASSRDRVNEKLFF.